The rows below give T cell receptor beta chains drawn from one sample of a study of monozygotic twins with inflammatory bowel disease. Reanalyzing the 5' RACE reads, TCRdb keeps one entry per CDR3 protein, without DNA. This listing includes around 450,000 distinct CDR3 sequences. The source material was blood. All receptors come from a human donor with ulcerative colitis or Crohn's disease, or a healthy co-twin of an affected twin (not recorded which). Each CDR3 is given with its conserved first and last residue.

V: TRBV5-4
J: TRBJ2-3
CDR3: CASSLGQEITDTQYF

V: TRBV29-1
J: TRBJ2-2
CDR3: CSDLDRANTGELFF

V: TRBV29-1
J: TRBJ2-1
CDR3: CSVEDRVLLERYNEQFF

V: TRBV27
J: TRBJ2-3
CDR3: CASSLGTSGILTDTQYF

V: TRBV9
J: TRBJ2-5
CDR3: CASSVPGYQETQYF

V: TRBV7-8
J: TRBJ1-1
CDR3: CASSPHVANTEAFF

V: TRBV4-2
J: TRBJ2-5
CDR3: CASSQDPRTGGETQYF

V: TRBV27
J: TRBJ2-5
CDR3: CASSRVVGGPQYF

V: TRBV5-1
J: TRBJ2-1
CDR3: CASSLVPGDNEQFF

V: TRBV20-1
J: TRBJ2-1
CDR3: CSARIAGVNEQFF

V: TRBV10-3
J: TRBJ2-3
CDR3: CAISATGTSTDTQYF

V: TRBV7-9
J: TRBJ2-1
CDR3: CASSLVGLAVNEQFF

V: TRBV5-1
J: TRBJ2-1
CDR3: CASSLAVAAVSYNEQFF

V: TRBV12-3/TRBV12-4
J: TRBJ2-2
CDR3: CASRLRREAYGGELFF

V: TRBV6-1
J: TRBJ1-1
CDR3: CASSEALRGKRGPPEAFF

V: TRBV20-1
J: TRBJ2-3
CDR3: CSAQASGSTDTQYF

V: TRBV18
J: TRBJ1-2
CDR3: CASSPSGSEGHRGYTF

V: TRBV30
J: TRBJ1-5
CDR3: CAWSVRRDTGTNRHF

V: TRBV4-1
J: TRBJ2-3
CDR3: CASSLSGQGTSTDTQYF

V: TRBV7-9
J: TRBJ2-1
CDR3: CASSGQGVGEQFF

V: TRBV28
J: TRBJ2-1
CDR3: CASSLRGTEQFF

V: TRBV6-2/TRBV6-3
J: TRBJ2-1
CDR3: CASGQGMGLNEQFF

V: TRBV5-1
J: TRBJ2-1
CDR3: CASSLDGQGDEQFF

V: TRBV5-1
J: TRBJ2-2
CDR3: CASSLEGGGRNTGELFF

V: TRBV7-9
J: TRBJ1-6
CDR3: CASKGQGGSPLHF

V: TRBV29-1
J: TRBJ2-7
CDR3: CSAALIYEQYF

V: TRBV3-1
J: TRBJ2-7
CDR3: CASGDLARGYEQYF

V: TRBV28
J: TRBJ1-5
CDR3: CASSFPYSNQPQHF

V: TRBV7-2
J: TRBJ2-3
CDR3: CASSRGGPEDTQYF

V: TRBV7-2
J: TRBJ2-7
CDR3: CASSWTGPTYEQYF

V: TRBV30
J: TRBJ2-1
CDR3: CACRQQSGTEQFF

V: TRBV20-1
J: TRBJ2-2
CDR3: CSARDGQGTGELFF

V: TRBV7-6
J: TRBJ1-1
CDR3: CASSPAGVLGTEAFF

V: TRBV5-1
J: TRBJ1-6
CDR3: CASSWDGAMDSPLHF

V: TRBV19
J: TRBJ1-1
CDR3: CASSIVGTPNTEAFF

V: TRBV4-2
J: TRBJ2-5
CDR3: CASSQIGQGAKEETQYF

V: TRBV7-6
J: TRBJ1-4
CDR3: CASSAPGTGEKLFF

V: TRBV10-3
J: TRBJ2-1
CDR3: CAISLANGEQFF

V: TRBV4-3
J: TRBJ2-1
CDR3: CASSQDFSGRGYNEQFF

V: TRBV7-9
J: TRBJ2-5
CDR3: CASSPAGVETQYF

V: TRBV19
J: TRBJ1-5
CDR3: CASSATGFSNQPQHF

V: TRBV9
J: TRBJ2-3
CDR3: CASSVAGLGTDTQYF

V: TRBV11-2
J: TRBJ1-1
CDR3: CASSHGDGTEAFF

V: TRBV10-3
J: TRBJ2-7
CDR3: CAISDPTGFGSYEQYF

V: TRBV6-1
J: TRBJ1-1
CDR3: CASRNDRRHTEAFF

V: TRBV7-3
J: TRBJ1-6
CDR3: CASSLNGRANSPLHF

V: TRBV12-3/TRBV12-4
J: TRBJ2-6
CDR3: CASSLSAQSRANVLTF

V: TRBV7-8
J: TRBJ2-2
CDR3: CASSLTSGGASGELFF

V: TRBV14
J: TRBJ1-2
CDR3: CASSQGRRGGYGYTF

V: TRBV3-1
J: TRBJ2-1
CDR3: CASSPRTGPYNEQFF

V: TRBV5-1
J: TRBJ1-2
CDR3: CASSLSDTGRNYGYTF

V: TRBV5-1
J: TRBJ2-2
CDR3: CASSWSGLNTGELFF

V: TRBV2
J: TRBJ1-5
CDR3: CASSDIPGVDQPQHF

V: TRBV24-1
J: TRBJ2-1
CDR3: CATSDFRAGSGEQFF

V: TRBV7-2
J: TRBJ2-7
CDR3: CASSPEGALGVVDEQYF

V: TRBV5-1
J: TRBJ2-5
CDR3: CASSLRTDQETQYF

V: TRBV7-8
J: TRBJ2-2
CDR3: CASRPIRGSTGELFF

V: TRBV7-9
J: TRBJ2-1
CDR3: CASSPEAPSQGEQFF

V: TRBV24-1
J: TRBJ2-3
CDR3: CATSDLTSGRGFSTDTQYF